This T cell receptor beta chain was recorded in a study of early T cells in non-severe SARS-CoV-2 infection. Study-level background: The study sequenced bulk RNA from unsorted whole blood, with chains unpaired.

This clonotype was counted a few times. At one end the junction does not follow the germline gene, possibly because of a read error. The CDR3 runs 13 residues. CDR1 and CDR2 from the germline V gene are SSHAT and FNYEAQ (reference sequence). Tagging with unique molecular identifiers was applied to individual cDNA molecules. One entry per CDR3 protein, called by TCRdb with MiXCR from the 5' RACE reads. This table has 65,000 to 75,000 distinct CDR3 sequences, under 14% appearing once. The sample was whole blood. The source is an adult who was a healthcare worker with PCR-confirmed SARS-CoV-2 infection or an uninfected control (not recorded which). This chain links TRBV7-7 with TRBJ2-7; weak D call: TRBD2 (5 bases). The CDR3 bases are TGTGCTAGCAGCGGATCAGGAAGTGCCGAGCAGTACTTC. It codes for CASSGSGSAEQYF.